Below are 27 T cell receptor beta chains sequenced from a single sample in a study of spatial heterogeneity in lung cancer. The time point here: sample taken at primary tumor resection. Frozen PBMC, nontumor lung or tumor provided whole RNA, which was sequenced unsorted. TCRdb passed the 5' RACE reads through MiXCR, listing each CDR3 protein once. The data contain about 30,000 distinct CDR3 sequences, around 8% of them singletons. The material sequenced was PBMCs, taken at surgery. The source is a female donor with early-stage non-small cell lung cancer.

This clonotype was seen more than once but under ten times. V is TRBV7-2 and J is TRBJ2-5; either TRBD1 or TRBD2 may fit D (5 bases each). The V end lost 4 bases, the J end lost 5 bases, and 17 bases lay between the germline ends. This CDR3 spans 15 amino acids. Looked up from germline, CDR1 is SGHTA and CDR2 is FQGNSA. CDR3 residues: CASSSSGLETETQYF. The CDR3, as DNA: TGTGCCAGCAGCTCTTCGGGGCTGGAGACGGAGACCCAGTACTTC.

The sample holds many counts of this clonotype. The J gene is TRBJ2-7, the V gene TRBV7-3; 14 positions match TRBD2. CDR1 and CDR2 from the germline V gene are SGHTA and FQGTGA. After removal of 5 bases from V and 5 bases from J, the junction contained 5 bases not matched to a gene. There are 15 residues in the CDR3. The CDR3 nucleotides read TGTGCCAGCAGCACGGGACTAGCGGGAGTAAACGAGCAGTACTTC. Translating it yields CASSTGLAGVNEQYF.

This clonotype appeared a few times. The chain joins TRBV28 to TRBJ2-3; perhaps TRBD1 as D (6 bases). This CDR3 spans 15 amino acids. Trimming pared 2 bases from V and 5 bases from J, leaving 14 bases between. CDR1 is MDHEN and CDR2 is SYDVKM in the germline V gene. The CDR3 loop reads CASSLALTGLDTQYF. CDR3 nucleotides: TGTGCCAGCAGTTTAGCCCTTACAGGGTTAGATACGCAGTATTTT.

This clonotype showed up just a few times. V and J are TRBV11-3 and TRBJ2-4; D remains unclear. Germline V CDR1 and CDR2: SGHNT, YENEEA. The CDR3 has 12 amino acids. Trimming pared 3 bases from V and 7 bases from J, leaving 7 bases between. The CDR3 reads CASSFSRNIQYF. CDR3 DNA: TGTGCCAGCAGCTTTAGTAGGAACATTCAGTACTTC.

This clonotype was detected a few times. This chain joins TRBV6-1 and TRBJ1-5, with D hard to call. V gave up 5 bases and J gave up 8 bases, with 10 bases separating them. This CDR3 region has 12 residues. Germline V CDR1 and CDR2: MNHNS, SASEGT. In nucleotides, the CDR3 is TGTGCCAGCAGTCAAGATGTTGAGCCCCAGCATTTT. Protein: CASSQDVEPQHF.

Of note for this clonotype: One base away lies a much larger clone, so this may be a sequencing read error. The CDR3 ends on some other residue instead of the conserved phenylalanine or tryptophan, so this is likely a read error. The chain joins TRBV5-5 to TRBJ1-2; possible D gene TRBD1, 5 bases. The germline V gene encodes CDR1 SGHKS and CDR2 YYEKEE (reference sequence). This CDR3 is 14 amino acids long. The V end lost 5 bases, the J end lost 8 bases, and 19 bases lay between the germline ends. The chain's CDR3 is CASSGDGAGEGYTL. CDR3 nucleotide sequence: TGTGCCAGCAGTGGCGACGGGGCCGGAGAAGGCTACACCTTG.

This clonotype came up many times. The rearrangement joins TRBV19 to TRBJ2-1; the match to TRBD2 covers 7 bases. From germline, CDR1 is LNHDA and CDR2 SQIVND (reference sequence). CDR3 size: 15 residues. The V and J ends lost 3 bases and 7 bases, in that order; junction bases with no gene match: 9. The CDR3 nucleotides read TGTGCCAGTAGTATCCACACTAGCGCCAATAATGAGCAGTTCTTC. This gives the protein CASSIHTSANNEQFF.

This clonotype came up many times. The V gene is TRBV4-1, the J gene TRBJ2-1; 7 bases align to TRBD1. CDR3 length: 16 amino acids. In germline, CDR1 is MGHRA, CDR2 YSYEKL. With 3 bases clipped from V and 4 bases from J, the junction kept 9 bases outside the gene matches. The CDR3 DNA follows: TGCGCCAGCAGCCAGAGACAGGGTGAGGTTTACAATGAGCAGTTCTTC. Residues: CASSQRQGEVYNEQFF.

In this sample, this clonotype turned up many times. The chain recombines TRBV28 with TRBJ1-4, with 7 bases identical to TRBD1. Germline V gives CDR1 MDHEN, CDR2 SYDVKM. The CDR3 totals 15 residues. With 7 bases clipped from V and 7 bases from J, the junction kept 12 bases outside the gene matches. CDR3 in DNA: TGTGCCAGCACTAGCGCCAACAGGGGAGCTGAAAAACTGTTTTTT. Amino acid sequence: CASTSANRGAEKLFF.

This clonotype has a handful of counts. This chain connects TRBV7-6 to TRBJ2-2, with 7 bases lining up with TRBD2. This CDR3 spans 15 amino acids. Germline assignment: CDR1 SGHVS and CDR2 FNYEAQ. With 3 bases clipped from V and 3 bases from J, the junction kept 4 bases outside the gene matches. CDR3 coding DNA: TGTGCCAGCAGCTTGGGCGGGAGCGACACCGGGGAGCTGTTTTTT. This translates into CASSLGGSDTGELFF.

The rearrangement uses TRBV5-6 and TRBJ2-1; D tentatively reads TRBD1 or TRBD2 (6 bases each). V was pared by 4 bases and J by 2 bases, with 16 bases between. The V gene's germline CDR1 is SGHDT and CDR2 YYEEEE. This CDR3 spans 16 amino acids. The CDR3 DNA sequence: TGTGCCAGCAGCGCCTTAGGGGGGTTTACCTACAATGAGCAGTTCTTC. It codes for CASSALGGFTYNEQFF.

This clonotype appeared many times. V gene TRBV7-9 combines with J gene TRBJ2-7; no clear D. The V gene's germline CDR1 is SEHNR and CDR2 FQNEAQ (reference sequence). CDR3 length equals 14 residues. Trimming removed 1 base from V and 2 bases from J, with 9 bases in between. The CDR3 sequence: CASSLGLATYEQYV. Written as DNA, the CDR3 is TGTGCCAGCAGCTTAGGACTGGCTACCTACGAGCAGTACGTC.

The table lists this clonotype with many counts. The chain is built from TRBV18 and TRBJ2-7; tentatively, D is TRBD2 (5 bases). The CDR3 length is 14 residues. V lost 0 bases and J 1 base, leaving 7 bases between the germline ends. Germline values: CDR1 KGHSH, CDR2 LQKENI. CDR3 residues: CASSPPSGSYEQYF. Here the CDR3 DNA reads TGTGCCAGCTCACCACCCTCGGGGTCCTACGAGCAGTACTTC.

This clonotype has more than one count but fewer than ten. The V gene is TRBV20-1, the J gene TRBJ2-1, with D possibly matching TRBD2 (6 bases). V was cut by 0 bases and J by 7 bases, with 31 bases left in between. The CDR3 loop spans 20 amino acids. Germline V gene lookup returns CDR1 DFQATT and CDR2 SNEGSKA (reference sequence). The CDR3 DNA reads as TGCAGTGCTAGAGATAGCCAGCGGGTTCGCCAATTCCTACTCGGGAATGAGCAGTTCTTC. This codes for CSARDSQRVRQFLLGNEQFF.

This clonotype was observed at least ten times. V gene TRBV19 combines with J gene TRBJ1-4; D remains ambiguous. Germline V gives CDR1 LNHDA, CDR2 SQIVND (reference sequence). CDR3 length: 14 residues. Trimming removed 3 bases at V and 5 bases at J, with 10 bases between. The CDR3 DNA sequence: TGTGCCAGTAGTATGAGCCCCTCGAATGAAAAACTGTTTTTT. Protein: CASSMSPSNEKLFF. The full variable domain, completed using reference TRBV19 and TRBJ1-4, is DGGITQSPKYLFRKEGQNVTLSCEQNLNHDAMYWYRQDPGQGLRLIYYSQIVNDFQKGDIAEGYSVSREKKESFPLTVTSAQKNPTAFYLCASSMSPSNEKLFFGSGTQLSVL.

This clonotype was observed many times. The chain recombines TRBV5-1 with TRBJ2-2; 9 nucleotides align to TRBD2. This CDR3 has 16 residues. J was trimmed by 1 base and V by 3 bases; bases with no gene match: 4. The V gene's germline CDR1 is SGHRS and CDR2 YFSETQ. CDR3 nucleotide sequence: TGCGCCAGCAGCTCAATAGCGGGAGTGAACACCGGGGAGCTGTTTTTT. Translation gives CASSSIAGVNTGELFF.

This clonotype was counted ten times or more. The rearrangement links TRBV29-1 to TRBJ2-3, with 9 bases that match TRBD2. Per the germline V gene, CDR1 is SQVTM and CDR2 is ANQGSEA. This CDR3 is 13 amino acids long. Trimming cost V 6 bases and J 0 bases; bases outside gene matches: 1. The CDR3 coding sequence is TGCAGCGTCCTAGCGGGAAGCACAGATACGCAGTATTTT. It specifies CSVLAGSTDTQYF.

In this sample, this clonotype turned up many times. The CDR3 DNA is TGTGCCAGCAGCTTCCGCGGCGGGGAGACCCAGTACTTC. Its translation: CASSFRGGETQYF. This chain links TRBV5-4 with TRBJ2-5, with D maybe TRBD2 (5 bases). The germline CDR1 and CDR2 sequences are SGHNT and YYREEE (reference sequence). Trimming removed 2 bases from V and 5 bases from J, with 10 bases in between. The CDR3 length is 13 residues. Variable domain in full (rest from reference TRBV5-4 and TRBJ2-5): ETGVTQSPTHLIKTRGQQVTLRCSSQSGHNTVSWYQQALGQGPQFIFQYYREEENGRGNFPPRFSGLQFPNYSSELNVNALELDDSALYLCASSFRGGETQYFGPGTRLLVL.

This clonotype was recorded at least ten times. The rearrangement uses TRBV20-1 and TRBJ2-1, with 10 bases lining up with TRBD2. The germline gives CDR1 DFQATT, CDR2 SNEGSKA (reference sequence). The V and J ends lost 2 bases and 9 bases, in that order; junction bases with no gene match: 10. The CDR3 is 15 residues long. CDR3 sequence: CSARIAGGNSGEQFF. The DNA of the CDR3 is TGCAGTGCTAGAATAGCGGGAGGAAATTCGGGTGAGCAGTTCTTC.

This clonotype was counted between two and nine times. The chain recombines TRBV29-1 with TRBJ2-2, with D tentatively TRBD1 (8 bases). This CDR3 spans 16 amino acids. V lost 2 bases to trimming and J lost 6 bases, with 19 bases between them. Germline CDR1 reads SQVTM; CDR2 reads ANQGSEA. DNA for the CDR3: TGCAGCGTTGAATGGACGAGACAGGGGAGGGCCGGGGAGCTGTTTTTT. Its translation is CSVEWTRQGRAGELFF.

This clonotype occurred many times. The V gene is TRBV20-1, the J gene TRBJ2-6; 7 bases align to TRBD1. Germline V gene data show CDR1 as DFQATT and CDR2 as SNEGSKA (reference sequence). Trimming took 1 base from V and 0 from J; bases not matched to a gene: 6. The CDR3 totals 17 residues. As DNA, the CDR3 is TGCAGTGCTAGAGCCCCGGGACAGCGCTCTGGGGCCAACGTCCTGACTTTC. It is translated as CSARAPGQRSGANVLTF.

This clonotype was observed a handful of times. This chain connects TRBV19 to TRBJ2-1, with TRBD2 identical over 10 bases. Germline assignment: CDR1 LNHDA and CDR2 SQIVND (reference sequence). V lost 3 bases and J lost 7; bases outside the gene matches: 12. CDR3 length equals 17 residues. DNA for the CDR3: TGTGCCAGTAGTATTGGTGGGGCTAGCGGGAGCCAGAATGAGCAGTTCTTC. Protein: CASSIGGASGSQNEQFF.

This clonotype appeared a few times. The V gene is TRBV18, the J gene TRBJ1-1; D ambiguous. Trimming stripped 2 bases from V and 4 bases from J, with 2 bases between. CDR1 KGHSH and CDR2 LQKENI come from the germline V gene. The CDR3 sequence is 11 residues long. The CDR3 region is CASSPVTEAFF. The CDR3 nucleotides read TGTGCCAGCTCACCAGTCACTGAAGCTTTCTTT.

The chain employs TRBV4-2 and TRBJ2-5, with D perhaps matching TRBD1 (5 bases). This CDR3 is built from 15 residues. Germline loops: CDR1 LGHNA, CDR2 YNFKEQ. V was shortened by 0 bases and J by 5 bases, with 13 bases between the two germline ends. This CDR3 is CASSQDPRADETQYF. Here the CDR3 DNA reads TGTGCCAGCAGCCAAGATCCCAGGGCGGACGAGACCCAGTACTTC.

This clonotype was detected many times. The rearrangement joins TRBV12-3 or TRBV12-4 to TRBJ2-2, with D perhaps assigned TRBD1 or TRBD2 (5 bases each). The ends were cut back, 8 bases at V and 3 bases at J, with 10 bases in the middle. This CDR3 is built from 13 residues. In DNA form, the CDR3 reads TGTGCCAGCGCCCGGGACGACACCGGGGAGCTGTTTTTT. Translated: CASARDDTGELFF.

This clonotype was picked up many times. This chain links TRBV15 with TRBJ2-1; D uncertain. With 1 base removed from V and 7 bases from J, the gap between germline ends came to 14 bases. Germline V gene sequence: CDR1 LNHNV, CDR2 YYDKDF (reference sequence). This CDR3 spans 15 amino acids. The CDR3 region is CATSRAPNLRNEQFF. DNA of the CDR3: TGTGCCACCAGCAGAGCCCCGAATCTCAGAAATGAGCAGTTCTTC.

There are many counts of this clonotype. This chain uses TRBV30 with TRBJ2-1; TRBD2 matches at 9 bases. The germline V gene encodes CDR1 GTSNPN and CDR2 SVGIG (reference sequence). The CDR3 covers 16 residues. V dropped 1 base and J dropped 0; count of bases not matched to a gene: 4. The CDR3 loop reads CAWSGLADSSYNEQFF. CDR3 sequence (DNA): TGTGCCTGGAGTGGACTAGCGGACAGCTCCTACAATGAGCAGTTCTTC.